The clone carrying this T cell receptor beta chain has only one observation. The entry originates in a study of blood T cell repertoires in COVID-19. Study as a whole: Both acute and convalescent COVID-19 samples were obtained from the United States, Italy and Spain. The cDNA or gDNA used as material had been derived from T cells, B-cell-depleted T cells, or PBMCs.

V lost 1 base and J lost 0; bases outside the gene matches: 6. The CDR3 runs to 18 residues. CDR1 LGHNA and CDR2 YNFKEQ come from the germline V gene. In the source study's methods: Reference gene primers were amplified, and this amplification served to estimate nucleated cell counts. Clones were sequenced by immunoSEQ multiplex PCR, and TCRdb holds only the in-frame ones, with some missing. The DNA gave D and trimming, while V, J and clone size come from that table. The sample holds 250,000 or so clones; more than 80% are singletons and the top ten take 3%. The gene calls are TRBV4-2 and TRBJ2-3, with 11 positions matching TRBD2. The sample comprised peripheral blood. The receptor was isolated from a woman aged 25 to 39 with active or convalescent COVID-19. This chain's CDR3 is CASSQVTLAGGSTDTQYF. As DNA, the CDR3 is TGTGCCAGCAGCCAAGTCACCCTAGCGGGGGGAAGCACAGATACGCAGTATTTT.